What follows are 25 T cell receptor beta chains derived from one specimen sequenced in a study of T cells after yellow fever vaccination. TCRdb re-derived calls from the 5' RACE reads in MiXCR, one entry per CDR3 protein. The sample has about 96,000 distinct CDR3 sequences; approximately 9% are singletons. This material consisted of CD8+ T cells not binding an NS4B(214-222) dextramer, sorted from PBMCs, taken around 15 days after the first yellow fever vaccination. These receptors came from a man aged 18 to 30 who received the YFV17D yellow fever vaccine.

The chain has TRBV5-1 and TRBJ1-2; TRBD1 is a possible D gene (5 bases). V was trimmed by 4 bases and J by 8 bases, leaving 12 bases between them. Germline CDR1 SGHRS, CDR2 YFSETQ. The CDR3 is 12 residues long. The CDR3 protein is CASSPEPGGYTF. The CDR3 DNA reads as TGCGCCAGCAGCCCTGAACCAGGGGGCTACACCTTC.

The V call is TRBV6-1, the J call TRBJ1-2; tentatively, D is TRBD1 (5 bases). Trimming removed 5 bases from V and 9 bases from J, with 16 bases in between. CDR1 is MNHNS and CDR2 is SASEGT in the germline V gene. The CDR3 extends over 13 amino acids. CDR3 amino acids: CASSLSGTERYTF. DNA of the CDR3: TGTGCCAGCAGTCTTTCCGGGACTGAACGCTACACCTTC.

In its sample, this clonotype was seen many times. The chain combines TRBV7-2 with TRBJ2-7; TRBD1 aligns across 9 bases. CDR3 size: 13 residues. Germline-derived CDR1 and CDR2 are SGHTA and FQGNSA. The V and J ends lost 5 bases and 6 bases, in that order; junction bases with no gene match: 5. CDR3 residues: CASSTTGGLEQYF. In DNA form, the CDR3 reads TGTGCCAGCAGCACAACAGGGGGCCTCGAGCAGTACTTC.

This clonotype was observed a handful of times. This chain uses TRBV11-2 with TRBJ2-1; D is undetermined. Between the trimmed V and J ends, which lost 5 bases and 7 bases, there was a span of 9 bases. Germline V gene lookup returns CDR1 SGHAT and CDR2 FQNNGV. This CDR3 is built from 12 residues. In DNA form, the CDR3 reads TGTGCCAGCAGCCGGATGCCAAATGAGCAGTTCTTC. This translates into CASSRMPNEQFF.

This clonotype came up once. V gene TRBV12-3 or TRBV12-4 combines with J gene TRBJ1-3; D not certain. V was trimmed by 1 base and J by 0 bases, leaving 13 bases between them. The CDR3 is made up of 17 amino acids. This CDR3 reads CASSLVGGFGSGNTIYF. CDR3 bases: TGTGCCAGCAGTTTAGTGGGAGGGTTTGGCTCTGGAAACACCATATATTTT.

J is TRBJ1-1 and V is TRBV5-1; 7 bases line up with TRBD1. V shed 1 base, J shed 5 bases, and the junction held 5 bases outside the gene matches. Per the germline V gene, CDR1 is SGHRS and CDR2 is YFSETQ. The CDR3 runs 14 residues. CDR3 coding DNA: TGCGCCAGCAGCTTGTCATCAGGGGGAACTGAAGCTTTCTTT. Protein product: CASSLSSGGTEAFF. Together with reference TRBV5-1 and TRBJ1-1, the CDR3 gives the full variable domain: KAGVTQTPRYLIKTRGQQVTLSCSPISGHRSVSWYQQTPGQGLQFLFEYFSETQRNKGNFPGRFSGRQFSNSRSEMNVSTLELGDSALYLCASSLSSGGTEAFFGQGTRLTVV.

The chain recombines TRBV6-4 with TRBJ2-2, with TRBD2 as a possible D gene (5 bases). From germline, CDR1 is MRHNA and CDR2 SNTAGT. V lost 0 bases and J 1 base, leaving 6 bases between the germline ends. The CDR3 is 15 residues long. DNA for the CDR3: TGTGCCAGCAGTGACTCGGCGGGGAACACCGGGGAGCTGTTTTTT. It translates to CASSDSAGNTGELFF.

In this sample, this clonotype turned up many times. The CDR3 coding sequence is TGTGCCAGCAGCTTCAAGCGGGGGGGCAATGAGCAGTTCTTC. As protein: CASSFKRGGNEQFF. V and J are TRBV11-2 and TRBJ2-1; 10 bases agree with TRBD2. The CDR3 runs to 14 residues. With 3 bases clipped from V and 6 bases from J, the junction kept 2 bases outside the gene matches. The V gene's germline CDR1 is SGHAT and CDR2 FQNNGV. The full variable domain, rest sourced from reference TRBV11-2 and TRBJ2-1, is EAGVAQSPRYKIIEKRQSVAFWCNPISGHATLYWYQQILGQGPKLLIQFQNNGVVDDSQLPKDRFSAERLKGVDSTLKIQPAKLEDSAVYLCASSFKRGGNEQFFGPGTRLTVL.

This clonotype was recorded a few times. The rearrangement uses TRBV20-1 and TRBJ2-2; D not resolved. The CDR3 covers 17 residues. Between the trimmed V and J ends, which lost 0 bases and 2 bases, there was a span of 16 bases. The germline V gene encodes CDR1 DFQATT and CDR2 SNEGSKA (reference sequence). This CDR3 is CSARDLYVPINTGELFF. The DNA for the CDR3 is TGCAGTGCTAGAGATCTTTACGTACCCATCAACACCGGGGAGCTGTTTTTT.

As for this clonotype: Its ends do not fully match the called genes, so a read error is possible. The chain uses TRBV10-3 and TRBJ2-7; TRBD2 aligns across 11 bases. CDR1 and CDR2 from the germline V gene are ENHRY and SYGVKD. The CDR3 is made up of 14 amino acids. The CDR3 is CAIRIAGGFYEQHF. Here the CDR3 DNA reads TGTGCCATCAGAATAGCGGGGGGGTTTTACGAGCAGCACTTC.

The chain joins TRBV2 to TRBJ1-5; weak D call: TRBD1 (5 bases). This CDR3 has 16 residues. The germline V and J ends were trimmed by 7 bases and 4 bases, with 20 bases remaining between them. The V gene's germline CDR1 is SNHLY and CDR2 FYNNEI. The CDR3 coding sequence is TGTGCCAGCAAACCGGGGGGTTTAGGAGGGAATCAGCCCCAGCATTTT. Translated, it gives CASKPGGLGGNQPQHF.

This clonotype turned up a few times. The V and J genes are TRBV6-2 or TRBV6-3 and TRBJ2-5; 9 bases map to TRBD1. After removal of 0 bases from V and 5 bases from J, the junction contained 10 bases not matched to a gene. The V gene's germline CDR1 is MNHEY and CDR2 SVGEGT. The CDR3 contains 17 residues. The CDR3 is CASSYSGAGQGDETQYF. CDR3 nucleotide sequence: TGTGCCAGCAGTTACTCCGGCGCGGGACAGGGTGATGAGACCCAGTACTTC.

The J gene is TRBJ2-1, the V gene TRBV7-9; D possibly uses TRBD1 or TRBD2 (5 bases each). Germline CDR1 and CDR2: SEHNR and FQNEAQ (reference sequence). CDR3 length: 14 amino acids. Trimming took off 5 bases at V and 5 bases at J, with 13 bases between the two ends. For the CDR3, the DNA is TGTGCCAGCAGCCCCCGGGACCATCACAATGAGCAGTTCTTC. This translates into CASSPRDHHNEQFF.

This clonotype was detected ten times or more. J is TRBJ2-1 and V is TRBV10-3; D not certain. The CDR3 consists of 11 residues. Germline CDR1 ENHRY, CDR2 SYGVKD. Trimming removed 5 bases at V and 7 bases at J, with 6 bases between. CDR3 bases: TGTGCCATCAGTACCCAAAATGAGCAGTTCTTC. Translation gives CAISTQNEQFF.

This clonotype was counted many times. V is TRBV19 and J is TRBJ2-1, with 7 bases that match TRBD2. CDR1 is LNHDA and CDR2 is SQIVND in the germline V gene (reference sequence). Germline trimming cut 5 bases from V and 10 bases from J; bases unmatched to any gene: 2. The CDR3 covers 11 residues. CDR3 protein: CASSWGGEQFF. The CDR3 bases are TGTGCCAGTAGTTGGGGGGGAGAGCAGTTCTTC.

This clonotype occurred a few times. The chain links TRBV4-3 to TRBJ1-2; perhaps TRBD1 as D (5 bases). CDR1 and CDR2 from the germline V gene are LGHNA and YSLEER. The V end was cut by 4 bases, the J end by 4 bases, with 16 bases between. The CDR3 contains 15 residues. Here the CDR3 reads CASSPGTAAPYGYTF. CDR3 sequence (DNA): TGCGCCAGCAGCCCCGGGACGGCGGCTCCCTATGGCTACACCTTC.

This clonotype was recorded once. The chain has TRBV7-9 and TRBJ2-2; D is perhaps TRBD2 (6 bases). The CDR3 has 15 amino acids. V lost 4 bases and J 3 bases, leaving 12 bases between the germline ends. CDR1 is SEHNR, CDR2 FQNEAQ, per germline (reference sequence). The CDR3 region is CASSSSVLYTGELFF. As DNA, the CDR3 is TGTGCCAGCAGCTCTAGCGTGCTGTACACCGGGGAGCTGTTTTTT.

The sample holds a few counts of this clonotype. This sequence joins TRBV7-9 and TRBJ2-3; D ambiguous. Germline lookup yields CDR1 SEHNR and CDR2 FQNEAQ (reference sequence). The CDR3 has 15 amino acids. Trimming removed 5 bases from V and 2 bases from J, with 14 bases in between. The CDR3 protein is CASSPPTSNTDTQYF. The CDR3 region has the DNA TGTGCCAGCAGCCCTCCAACCTCAAACACAGATACGCAGTATTTT.

This clonotype was counted a few times. The chain carries TRBV6-5 and TRBJ1-2; maybe TRBD1 (6 bases). The V gene lost 6 bases and the J gene lost 8 bases, with 22 bases spanning the gap. Germline V gene sequence: CDR1 MNHEY, CDR2 SVGAGI. CDR3 length: 15 amino acids. The CDR3 protein is CASSRHRDVAEGYTF. The CDR3, as DNA: TGTGCCAGCAGCCGCCACAGGGACGTGGCGGAGGGCTACACCTTC.

The chain combines TRBV5-6 with TRBJ2-7; weak D call: TRBD1 (5 bases). CDR3 length equals 13 residues. The V end was cut by 4 bases, the J end by 3 bases, with 11 bases between. Germline V CDR1 and CDR2: SGHDT, YYEEEE. CDR3 DNA: TGTGCCAGCAGCAAAAAGGACATCTACGAGCAGTACGTC. It encodes CASSKKDIYEQYV.

The J gene is TRBJ2-3, the V gene TRBV27; tentatively, D is TRBD2 (6 bases). The CDR3 is 13 residues long. Trimming shortened V by 4 bases and J by 2 bases, and 7 bases separated the two germline ends. CDR1 and CDR2 (germline): MNHEY, SMNVEV (reference sequence). The CDR3 nucleotides are TGTGCCAGCAGTTGGAGGGACACAGATACGCAGTATTTT. Its translation: CASSWRDTDTQYF.

The chain couples TRBV7-9 to TRBJ2-2; unclear D gene. The germline V gene encodes CDR1 SEHNR and CDR2 FQNEAQ (reference sequence). This CDR3 region has 11 residues. Trimming removed 7 bases from V and 7 bases from J, with 7 bases in between. The CDR3 region is CASIVFGELFF. The CDR3 coding sequence is TGTGCCAGCATCGTTTTCGGGGAGCTGTTTTTT.

The chain is built from TRBV4-1 and TRBJ2-7; 7 bases are a match to TRBD1. Germline V gives CDR1 MGHRA, CDR2 YSYEKL. V was clipped by 5 bases and J by 3 bases; unmatched bases: 13. This CDR3 region has 16 residues. The CDR3 here is CASSIFAGTELYEQYV. In DNA, the CDR3 is TGCGCCAGCAGCATATTCGCCGGGACAGAACTCTACGAGCAGTACGTC.

This sequence joins TRBV4-1 and TRBJ2-7; weak D call: TRBD2 (7 bases). The germline V gene has CDR1 MGHRA and CDR2 YSYEKL. The V and J ends lost 4 bases and 1 base respectively, with 14 bases between them. The CDR3 extends over 15 amino acids. The CDR3 sequence is CASSLREGGSYEQYV. The CDR3 DNA is TGCGCCAGCAGCCTACGAGAGGGGGGGTCCTACGAGCAGTACGTC.

This clonotype was counted ten times or more. V gene TRBV5-1 combines with J gene TRBJ2-1, with TRBD2 matching over 8 bases. After removal of 0 bases from V and 6 bases from J, the junction contained 5 bases not matched to a gene. There are 15 residues in the CDR3. Per the germline V gene, CDR1 is SGHRS and CDR2 is YFSETQ. CDR3 sequence reads: CASSLAPGLVNEQFF. The CDR3 DNA reads as TGCGCCAGCAGCTTGGCCCCGGGACTAGTCAATGAGCAGTTCTTC.